Below, one T cell receptor beta chain is given with its context. Its target is not known. Patients had resection in Japan or China between 2014 and 2017. Histologic diagnosis was independently verified by two lung pathologists. This sample was included in a study of immune evolution from preneoplasia to lung adenocarcinoma. Some clones are missing from TCRdb's copy, which holds only in-frame ones; the method was immunoSEQ multiplex PCR. The sample includes 9,500 to 15,000 clones, approximately 87% of them seen just once. The CDR3 contains 14 residues. Germline CDR1 is SGHRS and CDR2 is YFSETQ. The V end was cut by 0 bases, the J end by 2 bases, with 9 bases between. Study-level results: Top clone share appeared to fall from AAH through AIS, MIA, adenocarcinoma. Compared with EGFR-mutant or double wild-type lesions, KRAS-mutant nodules were more clonal.

V is TRBV5-1 and J is TRBJ2-7, with D tentatively TRBD1 (5 bases). Sequenced input: FFPE tissue from an adenomatous hyperplasia lung lesion. The subset was: atypical adenomatous hyperplasia (AAH), lung preneoplasia. The TCR originated in a person over 45 with lung adenocarcinoma. The CDR3 spells CASSLDTGTYEQYF. DNA for the CDR3: TGCGCCAGCAGCTTGGATACAGGAACCTACGAGCAGTACTTC.